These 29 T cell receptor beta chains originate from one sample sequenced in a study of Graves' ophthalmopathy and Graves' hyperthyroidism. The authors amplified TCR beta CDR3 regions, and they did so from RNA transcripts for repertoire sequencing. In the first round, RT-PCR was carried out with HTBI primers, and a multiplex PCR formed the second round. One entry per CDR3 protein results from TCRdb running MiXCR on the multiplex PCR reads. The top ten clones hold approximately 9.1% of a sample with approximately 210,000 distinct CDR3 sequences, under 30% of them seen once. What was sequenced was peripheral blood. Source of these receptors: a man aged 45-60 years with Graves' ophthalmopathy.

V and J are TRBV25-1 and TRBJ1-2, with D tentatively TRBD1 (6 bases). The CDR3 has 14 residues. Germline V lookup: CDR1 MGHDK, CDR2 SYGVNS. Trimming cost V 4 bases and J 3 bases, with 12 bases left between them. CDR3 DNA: TGTGCCAGCAGTGGGGAGGACAGATACTATGGCTACACCTTC. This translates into CASSGEDRYYGYTF.

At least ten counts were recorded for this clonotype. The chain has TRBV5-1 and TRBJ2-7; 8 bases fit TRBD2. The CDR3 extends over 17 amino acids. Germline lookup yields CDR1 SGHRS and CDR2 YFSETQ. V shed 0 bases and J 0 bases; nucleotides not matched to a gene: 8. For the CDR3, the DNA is TGCGCCAGCAGCTTGGAACCTTCAGGGACTAGCTCCTACGAGCAGTACTTC. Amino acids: CASSLEPSGTSSYEQYF.

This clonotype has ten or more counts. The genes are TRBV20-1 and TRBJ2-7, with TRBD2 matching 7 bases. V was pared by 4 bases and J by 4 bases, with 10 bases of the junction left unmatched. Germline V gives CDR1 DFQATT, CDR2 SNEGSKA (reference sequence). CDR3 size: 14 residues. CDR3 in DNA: TGCAGTGCTAAGGGGCTGGTAGCGGGTTACGAGCAGTACTTC. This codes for CSAKGLVAGYEQYF.

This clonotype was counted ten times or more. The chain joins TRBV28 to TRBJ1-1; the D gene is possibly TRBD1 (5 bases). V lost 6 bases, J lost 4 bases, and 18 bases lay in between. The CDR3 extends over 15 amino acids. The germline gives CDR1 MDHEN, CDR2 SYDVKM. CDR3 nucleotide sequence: TGTGCCAGCAGCCACCGAAAGGGGTGGGTCACTGAAGCTTTCTTT. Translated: CASSHRKGWVTEAFF.

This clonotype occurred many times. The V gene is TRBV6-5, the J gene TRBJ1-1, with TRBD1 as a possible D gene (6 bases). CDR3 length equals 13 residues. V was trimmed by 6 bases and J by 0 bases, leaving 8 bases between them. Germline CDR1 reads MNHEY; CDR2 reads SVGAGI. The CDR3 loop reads CASSGQMNTEAFF. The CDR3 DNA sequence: TGTGCCAGCAGCGGACAGATGAACACTGAAGCTTTCTTT.

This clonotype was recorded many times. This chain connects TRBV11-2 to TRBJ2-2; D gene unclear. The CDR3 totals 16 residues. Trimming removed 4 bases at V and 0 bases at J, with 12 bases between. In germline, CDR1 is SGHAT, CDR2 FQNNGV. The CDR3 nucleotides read TGTGCCAGCAGCTCCCGGCCATCGGCGAACACCGGGGAGCTGTTTTTT. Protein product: CASSSRPSANTGELFF.

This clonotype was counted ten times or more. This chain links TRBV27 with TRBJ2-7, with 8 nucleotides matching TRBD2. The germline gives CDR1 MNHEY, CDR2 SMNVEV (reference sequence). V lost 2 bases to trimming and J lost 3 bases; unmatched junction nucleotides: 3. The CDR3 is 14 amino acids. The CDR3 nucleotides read TGTGCCAGCAGTTTAACTAGCGGATTCTACGAGCAGTACTTC. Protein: CASSLTSGFYEQYF.

The CDR3 sequence is CASSYGRESYEQYF. For the CDR3, the DNA is TGTGCCAGCAGTTACGGCCGGGAGTCCTACGAGCAGTACTTC. The chain has TRBV6-2 or TRBV6-3 and TRBJ2-7; the D gene is possibly TRBD2 (6 bases). V was cut by 2 bases and J by 1 base, with 9 bases left in between. This CDR3 has 14 residues. Germline V gene data show CDR1 as MNHEY and CDR2 as SVGEGT.

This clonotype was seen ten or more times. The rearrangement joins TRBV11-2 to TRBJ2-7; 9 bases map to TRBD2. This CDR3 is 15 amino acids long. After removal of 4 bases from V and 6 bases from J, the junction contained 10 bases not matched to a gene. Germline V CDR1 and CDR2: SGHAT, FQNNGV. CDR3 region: CASSYLAGEVLEQYF. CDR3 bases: TGTGCCAGCAGCTACTTAGCGGGAGAGGTCCTCGAGCAGTACTTC.

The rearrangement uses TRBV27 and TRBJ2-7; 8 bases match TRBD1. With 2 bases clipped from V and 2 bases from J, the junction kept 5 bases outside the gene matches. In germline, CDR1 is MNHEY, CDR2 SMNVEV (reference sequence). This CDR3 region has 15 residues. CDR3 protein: CASSLLPDRAYEQYF. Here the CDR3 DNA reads TGTGCCAGCAGTTTACTCCCGGACAGGGCCTACGAGCAGTACTTC.

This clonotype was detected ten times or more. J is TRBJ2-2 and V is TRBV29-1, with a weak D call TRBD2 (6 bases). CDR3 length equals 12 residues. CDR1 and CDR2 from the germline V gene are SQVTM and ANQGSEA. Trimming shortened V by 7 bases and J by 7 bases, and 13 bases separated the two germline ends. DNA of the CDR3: TGCAGCGGGGGGGTATTGGGCGGGGAGCTGTTTTTT. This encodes CSGGVLGGELFF.

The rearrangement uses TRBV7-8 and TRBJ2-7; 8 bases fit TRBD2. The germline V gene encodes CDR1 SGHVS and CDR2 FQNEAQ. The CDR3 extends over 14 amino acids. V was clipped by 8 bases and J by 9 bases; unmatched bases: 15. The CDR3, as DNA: TGTGCCAGCGAACTAGCGGTGGGTAGATCTTCGCAGTACTTC. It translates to CASELAVGRSSQYF.

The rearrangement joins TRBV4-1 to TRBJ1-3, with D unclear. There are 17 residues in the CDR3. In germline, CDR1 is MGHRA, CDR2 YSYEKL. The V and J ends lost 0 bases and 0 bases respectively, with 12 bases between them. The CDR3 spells CASSQEVNPSSGNTIYF. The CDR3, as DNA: TGCGCCAGCAGCCAAGAGGTAAACCCAAGCTCTGGAAACACCATATATTTT.

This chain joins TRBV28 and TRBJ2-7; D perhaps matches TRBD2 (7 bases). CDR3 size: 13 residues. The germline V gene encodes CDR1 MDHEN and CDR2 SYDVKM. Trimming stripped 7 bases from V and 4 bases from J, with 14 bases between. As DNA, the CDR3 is TGTGCCAGCAACGGGAGGCAGGGGTACGAGCAGTACTTC. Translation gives CASNGRQGYEQYF.

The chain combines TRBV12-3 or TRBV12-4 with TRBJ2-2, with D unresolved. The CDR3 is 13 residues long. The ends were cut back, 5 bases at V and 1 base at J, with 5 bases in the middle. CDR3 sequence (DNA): TGTGCCAGCAGTGTCAAGAACACCGGGGAGCTGTTTTTT. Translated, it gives CASSVKNTGELFF.

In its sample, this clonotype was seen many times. CDR3 DNA: TGTGCCAGCTCACCACCACGACGGACCGGGGAGCTGTTTTTT. Translated, it gives CASSPPRRTGELFF. This chain joins TRBV18 and TRBJ2-2; D not certain. CDR3 size: 14 residues. Trimming removed 0 bases from V and 5 bases from J, with 7 bases in between. Germline CDR1 is KGHSH and CDR2 is LQKENI.

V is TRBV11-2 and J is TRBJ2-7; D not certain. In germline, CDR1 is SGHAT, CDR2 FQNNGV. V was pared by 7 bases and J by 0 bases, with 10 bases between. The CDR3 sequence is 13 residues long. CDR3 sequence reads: CASKGPDSYEQYF. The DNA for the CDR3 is TGTGCCAGCAAAGGCCCAGACTCCTACGAGCAGTACTTC.

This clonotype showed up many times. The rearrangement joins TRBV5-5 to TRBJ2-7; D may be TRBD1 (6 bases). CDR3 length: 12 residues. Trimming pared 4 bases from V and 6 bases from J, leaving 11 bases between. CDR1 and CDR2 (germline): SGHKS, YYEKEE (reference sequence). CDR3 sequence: CASSPTGREQYF. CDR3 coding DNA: TGTGCCAGCAGCCCAACAGGGCGCGAGCAGTACTTC.

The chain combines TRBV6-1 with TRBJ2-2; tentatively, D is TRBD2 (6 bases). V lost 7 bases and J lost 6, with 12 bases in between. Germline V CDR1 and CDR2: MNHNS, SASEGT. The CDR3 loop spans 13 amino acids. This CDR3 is CASIREAPGELFF. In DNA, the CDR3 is TGTGCCAGCATCAGGGAGGCCCCCGGGGAGCTGTTTTTT.

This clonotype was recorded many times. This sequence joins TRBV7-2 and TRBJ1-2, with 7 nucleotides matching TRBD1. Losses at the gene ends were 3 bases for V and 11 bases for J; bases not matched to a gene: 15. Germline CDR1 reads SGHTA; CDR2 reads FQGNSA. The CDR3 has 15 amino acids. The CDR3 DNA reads TGTGCCAGCAGCTTGCAGGGGGGTACCACAGTTTATTACACCTTC. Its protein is CASSLQGGTTVYYTF. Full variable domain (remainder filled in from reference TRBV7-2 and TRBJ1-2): GAGVSQSPSNKVTEKGKDVELRCDPISGHTALYWYRQSLGQGLEFLIYFQGNSAPDKSGLPSDRFSAERTGGSVSTLTIQRTQQEDSAVYLCASSLQGGTTVYYTFGSGTRLTVV.

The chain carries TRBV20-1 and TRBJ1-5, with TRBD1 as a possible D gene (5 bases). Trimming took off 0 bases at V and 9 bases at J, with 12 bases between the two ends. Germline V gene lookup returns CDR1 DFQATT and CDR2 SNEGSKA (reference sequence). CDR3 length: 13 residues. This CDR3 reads CSAREEGMGPQHF. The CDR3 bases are TGCAGTGCTAGAGAGGAGGGGATGGGGCCCCAGCATTTT.

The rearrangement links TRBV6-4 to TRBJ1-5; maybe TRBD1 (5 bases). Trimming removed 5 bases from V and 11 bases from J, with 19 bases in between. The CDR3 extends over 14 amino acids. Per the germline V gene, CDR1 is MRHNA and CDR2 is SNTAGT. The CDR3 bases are TGTGCCAGCAGTTTCCCTCCCCACGACAGTACCCAGCATTTT. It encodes CASSFPPHDSTQHF.

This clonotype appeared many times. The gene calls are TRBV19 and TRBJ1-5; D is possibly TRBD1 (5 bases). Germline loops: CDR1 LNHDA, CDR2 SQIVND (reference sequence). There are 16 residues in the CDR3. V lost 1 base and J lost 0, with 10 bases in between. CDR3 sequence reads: CASSIAKGYSNQPQHF. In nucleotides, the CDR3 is TGTGCCAGTAGTATAGCTAAGGGGTATAGCAATCAGCCCCAGCATTTT.

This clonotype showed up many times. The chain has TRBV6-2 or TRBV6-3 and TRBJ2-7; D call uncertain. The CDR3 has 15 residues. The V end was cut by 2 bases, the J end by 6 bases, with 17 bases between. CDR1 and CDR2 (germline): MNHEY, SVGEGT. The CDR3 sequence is CASSYRVSGWGEQYF. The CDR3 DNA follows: TGTGCCAGCAGTTACCGCGTGTCAGGATGGGGCGAGCAGTACTTC.

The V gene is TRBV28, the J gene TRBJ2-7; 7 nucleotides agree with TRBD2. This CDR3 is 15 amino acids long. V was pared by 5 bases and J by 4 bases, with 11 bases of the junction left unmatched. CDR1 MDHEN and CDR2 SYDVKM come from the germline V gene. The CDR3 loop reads CASSLLPGREYEQYF. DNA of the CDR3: TGTGCCAGCAGTCTCCTACCTGGGAGGGAATACGAGCAGTACTTC.

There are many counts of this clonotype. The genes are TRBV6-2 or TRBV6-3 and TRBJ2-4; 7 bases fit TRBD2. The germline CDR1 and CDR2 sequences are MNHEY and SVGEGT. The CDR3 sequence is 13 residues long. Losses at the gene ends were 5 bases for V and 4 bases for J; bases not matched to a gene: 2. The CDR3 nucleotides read TGTGCCAGCAGTCGGGGACTAAAAAACATTCAGTACTTC. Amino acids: CASSRGLKNIQYF.

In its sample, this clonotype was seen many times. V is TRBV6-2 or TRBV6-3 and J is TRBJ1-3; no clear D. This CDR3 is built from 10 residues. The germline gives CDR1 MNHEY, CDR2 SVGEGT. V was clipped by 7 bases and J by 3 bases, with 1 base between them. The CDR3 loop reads CASNGNTIYF. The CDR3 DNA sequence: TGTGCCAGCAATGGAAACACCATATATTTT.

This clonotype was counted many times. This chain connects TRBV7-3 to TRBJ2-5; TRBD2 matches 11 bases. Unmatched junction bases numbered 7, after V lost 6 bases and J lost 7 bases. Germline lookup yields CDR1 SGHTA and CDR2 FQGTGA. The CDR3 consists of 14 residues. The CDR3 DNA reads TGTGCCAGCAGTCCCCCTAGCGGGGGGAGGACCCAGTACTTC. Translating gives CASSPPSGGRTQYF.

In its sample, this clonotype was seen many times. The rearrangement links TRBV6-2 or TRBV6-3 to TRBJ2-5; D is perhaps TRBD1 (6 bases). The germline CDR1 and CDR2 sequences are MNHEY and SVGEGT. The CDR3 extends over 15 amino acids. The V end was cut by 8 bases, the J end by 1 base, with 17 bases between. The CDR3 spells CASGRDGQIQETQYF. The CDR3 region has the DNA TGTGCCAGCGGACGTGACGGACAGATCCAAGAGACCCAGTACTTC.